Below, 28 T cell receptor beta chains from the same sample are listed, as sequenced in a study of blood T cell repertoires in COVID-19. Sequenced by immunoSEQ multiplex PCR; TCRdb stores in-frame clones only, minus some. In the table there are 250,000 or so clones, roughly 84% of which are singletons. The sequenced sample was PBMCs or T cells enriched from blood (not recorded which). The receptors shown here come from a woman in her forties or fifties who had been exposed to COVID-19.

CDR3 bases: TGTGCCAGCAGCCCACGACAGTACCCTAGCTCCTACGAGCAGTACTTC. Amino acid sequence: CASSPRQYPSSYEQYF. The V gene is TRBV3-1 (or the pseudogene TRBV3-2), the J gene TRBJ2-7; tentative D call: TRBD1 (5 bases). CDR1 and CDR2 (germline): LGHDT, YNNKEL (reference sequence). This CDR3 has 16 amino acids. The V gene lost 4 bases and the J gene lost 0 bases, with 16 bases spanning the gap.

The J gene is TRBJ2-1, the V gene TRBV2; no firm D call. The CDR3 length is 17 residues. CDR1 and CDR2 from the germline V gene are SNHLY and FYNNEI. V was pared by 2 bases and J by 4 bases, with 18 bases between. The DNA of the CDR3 is TGTGCCAGCAGTGAAAAGGTAGCCGCGGTACCTTACAATGAGCAGTTCTTC. Amino acids: CASSEKVAAVPYNEQFF.

The rearrangement links TRBV18 to TRBJ1-1, with D possibly matching TRBD1 (5 bases). The germline V and J ends were trimmed by 3 bases and 4 bases, with 18 bases remaining between them. There are 16 residues in the CDR3. Germline values: CDR1 KGHSH, CDR2 LQKENI. This CDR3 reads CASSPQLNSRGTEAFF. CDR3 sequence (DNA): TGTGCCAGCTCACCGCAACTCAATTCTAGGGGCACTGAAGCTTTCTTT. Drawing the rest from reference TRBV18 and TRBJ1-1, the complete variable domain is NAGVMQNPRHLVRRRGQEARLRCSPMKGHSHVYWYRQLPEEGLKFMVYLQKENIIDESGMPKERFSAEFPKEGPSILRIQQVVRGDSAAYFCASSPQLNSRGTEAFFGQGTRLTVV.

V and J are TRBV7-2 and TRBJ1-2; D is possibly TRBD1 (5 bases). Germline lookup yields CDR1 SGHTA and CDR2 FQGNSA. The V and J ends lost 1 base and 4 bases respectively, with 16 bases between them. The CDR3 spans 16 residues. CDR3 DNA: TGTGCCAGCAGCTTAGTCTTCCAGGGCTTAGCCTATGGCTACACCTTC. Its translation: CASSLVFQGLAYGYTF.

The V gene is TRBV18, the J gene TRBJ1-5; D is possibly TRBD1 (5 bases). Germline V CDR1 and CDR2: KGHSH, LQKENI. The V end lost 3 bases, the J end lost 6 bases, and 12 bases lay between the germline ends. The CDR3 is 14 amino acids. The CDR3 here is CASSPAQGGQPQHF. The CDR3 DNA reads as TGTGCCAGCTCACCTGCTCAGGGCGGTCAGCCCCAGCATTTT.

The chain combines TRBV28 with TRBJ1-5; no firm D call. The CDR3 is made up of 12 amino acids. The germline V gene encodes CDR1 MDHEN and CDR2 SYDVKM. The V gene lost 5 bases and the J gene lost 3 bases, with 5 bases spanning the gap. The CDR3 loop is CASSPDNQPQHF. In nucleotides, the CDR3 is TGTGCCAGCAGTCCAGACAATCAGCCCCAGCATTTT.

The CDR3 bases are TGTGCCAGCAGCCAAGTTCTAGCCTCATTCCCTAGGGGGGAGCTGTTTTTT. As protein: CASSQVLASFPRGELFF. This sequence joins TRBV3-1 (or the pseudogene TRBV3-2) and TRBJ2-2, with D perhaps matching TRBD2 (5 bases). CDR3 length equals 17 residues. Deletions cut 1 base from V and 8 bases from J, with 20 bases between. Germline V gene data show CDR1 as LGHDT and CDR2 as YNNKEL (reference sequence).

The rearrangement uses TRBV19 and TRBJ2-1, with D maybe TRBD2 (5 bases). The length of the CDR3 is 13 residues. Germline V gives CDR1 LNHDA, CDR2 SQIVND (reference sequence). The germline V and J ends were trimmed by 0 bases and 9 bases, with 9 bases remaining between them. The CDR3 bases are TGTGCCAGTAGTATAGAACCAGAGGGTGAGCAGTTCTTC. Protein sequence: CASSIEPEGEQFF.

This chain connects TRBV6-5 to TRBJ1-5; D is uncertain. This CDR3 has 13 amino acids. Germline lookup yields CDR1 MNHEY and CDR2 SVGAGI. Trimming left V 2 bases short and J 4 bases short, with 6 bases between. CDR3 loop: CASSYDINQPQHF. The CDR3, as DNA: TGTGCCAGCAGTTACGACATAAATCAGCCCCAGCATTTT.

The chain carries TRBV3-1 (or the pseudogene TRBV3-2) and TRBJ1-5, with D possibly TRBD1 on 5 matching bases. Germline lookup yields CDR1 LGHDT and CDR2 YNNKEL (reference sequence). V was shortened by 1 base and J by 4 bases, with 14 bases between the two germline ends. The CDR3 consists of 16 residues. In nucleotides, the CDR3 is TGTGCCAGCAGCCAAGGGAACGAAGGGGCTAATCAGCCCCAGCATTTT. Residues: CASSQGNEGANQPQHF.

The chain joins TRBV7-2 to TRBJ2-2; tentatively, D is TRBD2 (6 bases). The V end was cut by 0 bases, the J end by 4 bases, with 18 bases between. CDR3 length: 18 amino acids. Germline-derived CDR1 and CDR2 are SGHTA and FQGNSA. The CDR3 DNA reads as TGTGCCAGCAGCTTAGCGCGGAGGGATGGGTTTGCCACCGGGGAGCTGTTTTTT. It yields the protein CASSLARRDGFATGELFF.

The genes are TRBV3-1 (or the pseudogene TRBV3-2) and TRBJ1-2; D might be TRBD1 (5 bases). The CDR3 extends over 14 amino acids. Germline values: CDR1 LGHDT, CDR2 YNNKEL (reference sequence). Deletions cut 2 bases from V and 0 bases from J, with 7 bases between. CDR3 nucleotide sequence: TGTGCCAGCAGCCAAAGACAGCCTAACTATGGCTACACCTTC. Translated: CASSQRQPNYGYTF.

The chain has TRBV12-3 or TRBV12-4 and TRBJ1-6, with D perhaps TRBD1 (5 bases). The CDR3 has 13 amino acids. V dropped 6 bases and J dropped 15 bases, with 18 bases sitting between them. CDR3 nucleotides: TGTGCCAGCAGCCGTAACAGAGGGGACTTCCTCCACTTT. Encoded protein: CASSRNRGDFLHF.

This chain uses TRBV5-5 with TRBJ1-1; D remains unclear. This CDR3 spans 16 amino acids. Germline V gene lookup returns CDR1 SGHKS and CDR2 YYEKEE (reference sequence). The V and J ends lost 0 bases and 0 bases respectively, with 12 bases between them. Here the CDR3 reads CASSLEGGLVNTEAFF. CDR3 bases: TGTGCCAGCAGCTTGGAGGGAGGGTTGGTGAACACTGAAGCTTTCTTT.

This clone was detected a few times. The CDR3 here is CASTLAGRSGELFF. The CDR3 DNA is TGTGCCAGCACACTAGCGGGGAGGTCGGGGGAGCTGTTTTTT. The gene calls are TRBV2 and TRBJ2-2, with 10 bases matching TRBD2. The CDR3 sequence is 14 residues long. V was pared by 7 bases and J by 8 bases, with 7 bases of the junction left unmatched. CDR1 and CDR2 (germline): SNHLY, FYNNEI.

This chain links TRBV5-1 with TRBJ2-2, with D unresolved. This CDR3 is 13 amino acids long. From germline, CDR1 is SGHRS and CDR2 YFSETQ. V was cut by 3 bases and J by 5 bases, with 8 bases left in between. The CDR3 nucleotides read TGCGCCAGCAGCTGGAGTATAACCGGGGAGCTGTTTTTT. Encoded protein: CASSWSITGELFF.

The rearrangement joins TRBV7-9 to TRBJ2-1, with D possibly TRBD2 on 5 matching bases. The germline CDR1 and CDR2 sequences are SEHNR and FQNEAQ (reference sequence). The V end was cut by 5 bases, the J end by 8 bases, with 7 bases between. The CDR3 contains 11 residues. Here the CDR3 DNA reads TGTGCCAGCAGCCAGGAGGATGAGCAGTTCTTC. This codes for CASSQEDEQFF.

This chain connects TRBV3-1 (or the pseudogene TRBV3-2) to TRBJ1-2; no clear D gene. The CDR3 totals 14 residues. The germline V and J ends were trimmed by 0 bases and 6 bases, with 11 bases remaining between them. Germline V gene lookup returns CDR1 LGHDT and CDR2 YNNKEL (reference sequence). CDR3 in DNA: TGTGCCAGCAGCCAAGATCGAGGGATGAATGGCTACACCTTC. This gives the protein CASSQDRGMNGYTF.

The chain recombines TRBV19 with TRBJ2-7, with a weak D call TRBD1 (5 bases). The CDR3 totals 14 residues. Trimming shortened V by 4 bases and J by 1 base, and 11 bases separated the two germline ends. Germline-derived CDR1 and CDR2 are LNHDA and SQIVND (reference sequence). The CDR3 DNA follows: TGTGCCAGTAGTACAGGGTCCACATCCTACGAGCAGTACTTC. It specifies CASSTGSTSYEQYF.

The chain joins TRBV19 to TRBJ2-5, with 13 bases that match TRBD2. Looked up from germline, CDR1 is LNHDA and CDR2 is SQIVND (reference sequence). This CDR3 is 15 amino acids long. The ends lost 5 bases at V and 6 bases at J; junction bases unmatched: 6. CDR3 nucleotides: TGTGCCAGTAGTGGAACTAGCGGGGGGGCGAAGACCCAGTACTTC. This gives the protein CASSGTSGGAKTQYF.

The J gene is TRBJ2-1, the V gene TRBV13; the match to TRBD1 covers 8 bases. The CDR3 length is 16 residues. Germline V gene lookup returns CDR1 PRHDT and CDR2 FYEKMQ (reference sequence). With 4 bases clipped from V and 0 bases from J, the junction kept 5 bases outside the gene matches. The DNA of the CDR3 is TGTGCCAGCAGCTCAGGGGGCGCCGGCTCCTACAATGAGCAGTTCTTC. Residues: CASSSGGAGSYNEQFF.

The chain carries TRBV12-3 or TRBV12-4 and TRBJ1-2; tentative D call: TRBD1 (5 bases). The V and J ends lost 3 bases and 4 bases respectively, with 6 bases between them. The CDR3 sequence is 12 residues long. The CDR3 reads CASSFQGYGYTF. The CDR3 DNA reads as TGTGCCAGCAGTTTCCAGGGCTATGGCTACACCTTC.

The table lists this clone with a count of one. The chain recombines TRBV19 with TRBJ2-3; 7 nucleotides match TRBD1. Trimming cost V 1 base and J 4 bases; bases outside gene matches: 2. The CDR3 is 14 residues long. The germline gives CDR1 LNHDA, CDR2 SQIVND (reference sequence). This CDR3 reads CASSIGDRADTQYF. The CDR3 nucleotides are TGTGCCAGTAGTATAGGTGACAGGGCAGATACGCAGTATTTT.

The CDR3 bases are TGTGCCAGCGGGGGGGGCGGCGAGCAGTACTTC. Protein product: CASGGGGEQYF. The J gene is TRBJ2-7, the V gene TRBV19, with TRBD2 matching 8 bases. Unmatched junction bases numbered 4, after V lost 9 bases and J lost 6 bases. This CDR3 contains 11 residues. The germline gives CDR1 LNHDA, CDR2 SQIVND (reference sequence).

The chain combines TRBV4-3 with TRBJ1-1; D gene ambiguous. The CDR3 spans 14 residues. V was cut by 0 bases and J by 1 base, with 6 bases left in between. Germline lookup yields CDR1 LGHNA and CDR2 YSLEER. The DNA of the CDR3 is TGCGCCAGCAGCCAAGATGGGAGGAACACTGAAGCTTTCTTT. It encodes CASSQDGRNTEAFF.

CDR3 region: CASSVTPGGAETQYF. CDR3 nucleotides: TGTGCCAGCAGCGTAACCCCAGGGGGCGCGGAGACCCAGTACTTC. The chain has TRBV9 and TRBJ2-5, with 8 bases identical to TRBD1. The CDR3 consists of 15 residues. Trimming took 1 base from V and 5 from J; bases not matched to a gene: 7. The germline V gene encodes CDR1 SGDLS and CDR2 YYNGEE.

This chain connects TRBV24-1 to TRBJ2-3; tentatively, D is TRBD2 (6 bases). Germline V lookup: CDR1 KGHDR, CDR2 SFDVKD. The CDR3 spans 16 residues. Trimming cost V 6 bases and J 3 bases, with 18 bases left between them. The CDR3 loop is CATSPRTSRVTDTQYF. The CDR3 region has the DNA TGTGCCACCAGTCCTCGCACTAGCAGAGTGACAGATACGCAGTATTTT.

The chain combines TRBV4-2 with TRBJ2-7; the D gene is possibly TRBD2 (6 bases). CDR1 and CDR2 (germline): LGHNA, YNFKEQ. Trimming shortened V by 4 bases and J by 7 bases, and 20 bases separated the two germline ends. CDR3 length equals 15 residues. CDR3: CASSPGGGPYREQYF. In DNA, the CDR3 is TGTGCCAGCAGCCCCGGGGGAGGCCCTTATCGGGAGCAGTACTTC.